The 23 T cell receptor beta chains presented below share a single source sample, sequenced in a study of CD8 T cells in Susac syndrome. RNA was extracted with the RNeasy kit, and a quantity of 0.5 to 1 ug was reverse transcribed using random hexamers. One entry per CDR3 protein, called by TCRdb with MiXCR from the immunoSEQ multiplex PCR reads. The sample yields some 400,000 distinct CDR3 sequences, around 85% seen once. Sequenced input: CD8+ T cells from PBMCs. Receptors originate from a human donor with multiple sclerosis.

This rearrangement joins TRBV6-5 to TRBJ2-1, with D unclear. CDR1 and CDR2 from the germline V gene are MNHEY and SVGAGI. The CDR3 covers 14 residues. Trimming pared 2 bases from V and 5 bases from J, leaving 10 bases between. CDR3 bases: TGTGCCAGCAGTTACGCCTCAGGAAACAATGAGCAGTTCTTC. Its protein product is CASSYASGNNEQFF.

V and J are TRBV27 and TRBJ1-3, with D perhaps TRBD1 (5 bases). Trimming removed 7 bases at V and 9 bases at J, with 10 bases between. Germline V lookup: CDR1 MNHEY, CDR2 SMNVEV (reference sequence). The length of the CDR3 is 11 residues. CDR3 loop: CASTSGGTIYF. CDR3 coding DNA: TGTGCCAGCACCTCTGGGGGCACCATATATTTT.

This sequence joins TRBV27 and TRBJ1-1; D is unclear. Germline CDR1 and CDR2: MNHEY and SMNVEV (reference sequence). This CDR3 is 13 amino acids long. V was pared by 3 bases and J by 1 base, with 6 bases between. This CDR3 is CASSFNGNTEAFF. In nucleotides, the CDR3 is TGTGCCAGCAGTTTTAACGGGAACACTGAAGCTTTCTTT.

V gene TRBV6-5 combines with J gene TRBJ2-3, with D possibly matching TRBD2 (5 bases). The CDR3 totals 15 residues. V was pared by 6 bases and J by 2 bases, with 15 bases between. Germline loops: CDR1 MNHEY, CDR2 SVGAGI. This CDR3 reads CASSTGVTNTDTQYF. The CDR3 DNA reads TGTGCCAGCAGCACCGGGGTTACCAACACAGATACGCAGTATTTT.

In its sample, this clonotype was seen a few times. The V call is TRBV4-1, the J call TRBJ2-1; possibly TRBD2 for D (5 bases). Germline CDR1 MGHRA, CDR2 YSYEKL. The CDR3 spans 15 residues. V was cut by 0 bases and J by 3 bases, with 9 bases left in between. CDR3 amino acids: CASSQDLASYNEQFF. Here the CDR3 DNA reads TGCGCCAGCAGCCAAGATCTAGCTAGCTACAATGAGCAGTTCTTC.

The gene calls are TRBV12-3 or TRBV12-4 and TRBJ2-7; D unclear. V shed 6 bases and J shed 6 bases, with 12 bases lying between them. The length of the CDR3 is 12 residues. In nucleotides, the CDR3 is TGTGCCAGCAGGTCGGATCCCTCCGAGCAGTACTTC. Translated: CASRSDPSEQYF.

This sequence joins TRBV30 and TRBJ1-1; 8 bases match TRBD1. CDR3 length: 14 amino acids. V was clipped by 8 bases and J by 7 bases; unmatched bases: 15. Germline-derived CDR1 and CDR2 are GTSNPN and SVGIG (reference sequence). The CDR3 coding sequence is TGTGCCGGCCTGCAGGACAGGGAGAACGGTGAAGCTTTCTTT. Translation gives CAGLQDRENGEAFF.

The chain joins TRBV30 to TRBJ1-1; D unresolved. The CDR3 extends over 11 amino acids. Trimming left V 4 bases short and J 8 bases short, with 11 bases between. Germline V gives CDR1 GTSNPN, CDR2 SVGIG (reference sequence). CDR3: CAWIALHEAFF. In DNA form, the CDR3 reads TGTGCCTGGATAGCCCTCCACGAAGCTTTCTTT.

This clonotype has just a few counts. The genes are TRBV7-9 and TRBJ2-7, with TRBD1 matching over 8 bases. Germline V gives CDR1 SEHNR, CDR2 FQNEAQ (reference sequence). Trimming took 6 bases from V and 7 from J; bases not matched to a gene: 5. CDR3 size: 12 residues. This CDR3 is CASSLDRAEQYF. CDR3 nucleotide sequence: TGTGCCAGCAGTTTGGACAGGGCAGAGCAGTACTTC.

This chain joins TRBV30 and TRBJ2-5; D is undetermined. Germline CDR1 and CDR2: GTSNPN and SVGIG (reference sequence). The length of the CDR3 is 11 residues. With 3 bases removed from V and 9 bases from J, the gap between germline ends came to 11 bases. This CDR3 reads CAWRYSAAQYF. CDR3 in DNA: TGTGCCTGGAGGTACTCGGCGGCCCAGTACTTC.

The chain combines TRBV5-6 with TRBJ1-6; D is undetermined. Between the trimmed V and J ends, which lost 0 bases and 16 bases, there was a span of 11 bases. The CDR3 is 12 amino acids. CDR1 SGHDT and CDR2 YYEEEE come from the germline V gene. CDR3 sequence (DNA): TGTGCCAGCAGCTTGGCCGCCGGGAGACTCCACTTT. It yields the protein CASSLAAGRLHF.

The chain employs TRBV19 and TRBJ1-1; D gene ambiguous. V was clipped by 3 bases and J by 4 bases, with 9 bases between them. This CDR3 is 13 amino acids long. Germline V gene data show CDR1 as LNHDA and CDR2 as SQIVND (reference sequence). CDR3 residues: CASSMLALTEAFF. CDR3 coding DNA: TGTGCCAGTAGTATGCTCGCTCTCACTGAAGCTTTCTTT.

This clonotype was observed once. This chain connects TRBV27 to TRBJ1-1; D is possibly TRBD1 (6 bases). Germline CDR1 is MNHEY and CDR2 is SMNVEV (reference sequence). Trimming took 7 bases from V and 5 from J, leaving 20 bases between them. The CDR3 extends over 15 amino acids. The CDR3 DNA reads as TGTGCCAGCAACAGGGCCGAGGGAGTGGGGACTGAAGCTTTCTTT. As protein: CASNRAEGVGTEAFF.

This chain joins TRBV5-4 and TRBJ1-3; no firm D call. This CDR3 contains 15 residues. Germline loops: CDR1 SGHNT, CDR2 YYREEE (reference sequence). Trimming shortened V by 2 bases and J by 2 bases, and 11 bases separated the two germline ends. The CDR3 region is CASSFEPSPGNTIYF. Written as DNA, the CDR3 is TGTGCCAGCAGCTTCGAGCCGTCGCCTGGAAACACCATATATTTT.

This rearrangement joins TRBV29-1 to TRBJ2-7, with D unresolved. There are 11 residues in the CDR3. The germline V gene encodes CDR1 SQVTM and CDR2 ANQGSEA. V was trimmed by 8 bases and J by 7 bases, leaving 15 bases between them. CDR3 amino acids: CSTWTELEQYF. The CDR3 DNA reads as TGCAGCACTTGGACCGAGCTTGAGCAGTACTTC.

This chain uses TRBV5-4 with TRBJ1-6; 7 bases align to TRBD1. The CDR3 loop spans 15 amino acids. From germline, CDR1 is SGHNT and CDR2 YYREEE (reference sequence). V lost 3 bases, J lost 9 bases, and 9 bases stayed unmatched. CDR3 bases: TGTGCCAGCAGCTGGGAGGACAGGATGGGTTCACCCCTCCACTTT. It specifies CASSWEDRMGSPLHF.

The chain is built from TRBV4-1 and TRBJ2-5; D might be TRBD1 (5 bases). The CDR3 extends over 14 amino acids. V dropped 6 bases and J dropped 4 bases, with 15 bases sitting between them. The germline V gene has CDR1 MGHRA and CDR2 YSYEKL. Here the CDR3 DNA reads TGCGCCAGCAGGTCAGGGAAGTTCCCAGAGACCCAGTACTTC. Translating it yields CASRSGKFPETQYF.

V usage is TRBV5-4 and J usage is TRBJ1-1, with 9 bases lining up with TRBD1. Germline CDR1 SGHNT, CDR2 YYREEE (reference sequence). With V trimmed by 9 bases and J by 1 base, 10 bases remained unmatched. This CDR3 is built from 15 residues. CDR3 nucleotides: TGTGCCATTCCTAGCCCGGACAGGGGGAACACTGAAGCTTTCTTT. This translates into CAIPSPDRGNTEAFF.

A single count supports this clonotype. V and J are TRBV6-5 and TRBJ2-7, with a weak D call TRBD1 (7 bases). The CDR3 spans 16 residues. The germline V gene has CDR1 MNHEY and CDR2 SVGAGI. V was pared by 0 bases and J by 3 bases, with 15 bases between. The CDR3 sequence: CASSYSTGEVVYEQYF. In DNA form, the CDR3 reads TGTGCCAGCAGTTACTCAACAGGGGAGGTCGTCTACGAGCAGTACTTC.

The chain combines TRBV19 with TRBJ1-1, with TRBD1 matching over 7 bases. After removal of 5 bases from V and 0 bases from J, the junction contained 6 bases not matched to a gene. The CDR3 runs to 15 residues. Looked up from germline, CDR1 is LNHDA and CDR2 is SQIVND (reference sequence). CDR3 nucleotides: TGTGCCAGTAGTTTGACAGGGACACTGAACACTGAAGCTTTCTTT. Protein product: CASSLTGTLNTEAFF. Full variable domain (outside the CDR3, taken from reference TRBV19 and TRBJ1-1): DGGITQSPKYLFRKEGQNVTLSCEQNLNHDAMYWYRQDPGQGLRLIYYSQIVNDFQKGDIAEGYSVSREKKESFPLTVTSAQKNPTAFYLCASSLTGTLNTEAFFGQGTRLTVV.

This clonotype has a single count. This chain uses TRBV20-1 with TRBJ1-4, with 7 bases matching TRBD1. V lost 0 bases, J lost 8 bases, and 9 bases stayed unmatched. The CDR3 loop spans 15 amino acids. The V gene's germline CDR1 is DFQATT and CDR2 SNEGSKA (reference sequence). The CDR3 nucleotides are TGCAGTGCTAGAGAAGTTCAGGGGGGGAGAGAAAAACTGTTTTTT. It is translated as CSAREVQGGREKLFF.

This clonotype was seen a handful of times. This chain connects TRBV7-6 to TRBJ1-2, with 8 nucleotides matching TRBD1. The CDR3 length is 14 residues. V lost 1 base, J lost 7 bases, and 5 bases stayed unmatched. The germline V gene encodes CDR1 SGHVS and CDR2 FNYEAQ. Written as DNA, the CDR3 is TGTGCCAGCAGCTTAGGGCAGGGGGCGCCTGGCTACACCTTC. It is translated as CASSLGQGAPGYTF.

V gene TRBV18 combines with J gene TRBJ2-1, with D possibly being TRBD2 (5 bases). The CDR3 length is 17 residues. V lost 0 bases and J lost 2, with 14 bases in between. Germline loops: CDR1 KGHSH, CDR2 LQKENI. CDR3 coding DNA: TGTGCCAGCTCACCACCGGAGGCAGGCCATCCCTACAATGAGCAGTTCTTC. This translates into CASSPPEAGHPYNEQFF.